This TCR beta chain is drawn from a study of T cell clusters in autoimmune cytopenias. Whole-study results and caveats: Functional roles of the in silico T cell clusters still await experimental validation. Compared with active autoimmune hepatitis patients, healthy donors showed roughly 3-fold more exclusive TRB clusters.

CDR1 is SGHRS and CDR2 is YFSETQ in the germline V gene. The CDR3 contains 14 residues. Some 40,000 genome equivalents of blood DNA were amplified for TRB. Note on this clonotype: What it recognizes is unknown.

TRB rearrangements were amplified by touch-down multiplex PCR with mixed TRB-A/B primers. Reprocessing the multiplex PCR reads, TCRdb reports a single entry for every CDR3 protein and omits DNA. Its clone listing holds about 4,100 distinct CDR3 sequences. The same sample was also studied in work on T cell repertoires in aging, cancer and after chemotherapy. That work adds: Over several months to years, re-sampled healthy donor repertoires clearly shared clones. These repertoire data do not allow conclusions about immunological memory after chemotherapy.

The sequence derives from a human donor in good health. The chain links TRBV5-1 to TRBJ1-6. Sequencing was done on a sample of peripheral blood. This CDR3 is CASSLVGSDSPLHF.